This TCR beta chain was identified during a study of blood T cell repertoires in COVID-19. Study at large: The origin of the acute and convalescent COVID-19 samples was the United States, Italy and Spain. PBMCs, B-cell-depleted T cells, or T cells were the source of the cDNA or gDNA that made up the material.

In the authors' workflow: Reference gene primer amplification in the assay estimated nucleated cell counts. Some clones are missing from TCRdb's copy, which holds only in-frame ones; the method was immunoSEQ multiplex PCR. V and J calls and clone size are copied from that table; D and trimming were computed from the DNA. The sample consists of just over 650,000 clones, approximately 90% of them appearing once. Sequencing input: peripheral blood. The sequence was collected from a woman between 18 and 30 years old with acute or convalescent COVID-19.

DNA for the CDR3: TGTGCCTGGAGTGTACTGGACAGGGGTGGAGGCTACACCTTC. It translates to CAWSVLDRGGGYTF. The V and J genes are TRBV30 and TRBJ1-2; 9 bases are a match to TRBD1. The V segment lost 0 bases and the J segment 8 bases; nucleotides outside the gene matches: 7. The CDR3 is 14 residues long. Germline V gene lookup returns CDR1 GTSNPN and CDR2 SVGIG (reference sequence). Full variable domain (remainder filled in from reference TRBV30 and TRBJ1-2): SQTIHQWPATLVQPVGSPLSLECTVEGTSNPNLYWYRQAAGRGLQLLFYSVGIGQISSEVPQNLSASRPQDRQFILSSKKLLLSDSGFYLCAWSVLDRGGGYTFGSGTRLTVV.